This T cell receptor beta chain was documented in a study of glioma-infiltrating T cells. This clonotype was recorded many times. Amplification of TCR alpha and beta CDR3 regions from RNA used iRepertoire nested multiplex PCR. TCRdb reanalysed the multiplex PCR reads using MiXCR and keeps one entry per CDR3 protein. This sample yields more than 350,000 distinct CDR3 sequences, of which around 45% are seen a single time; around 12% belongs to the top ten. The sequencing sample was made of glioma tissue, nonneoplastic brain tissue, or PBMCs (not recorded which). The sequence derives from a human donor with low-grade glioma or glioblastoma, undergoing nonglioma brain surgery, or in good health (not recorded which).

The CDR3 protein is CASTHSTDTQYF. DNA for the CDR3: TGTGCCAGCACCCATAGTACAGATACGCAGTATTTT. The chain combines TRBV28 with TRBJ2-3, with D unclear. Between the trimmed V and J ends, which lost 7 bases and 3 bases, there was a span of 8 bases. The length of the CDR3 is 12 residues. The germline V gene has CDR1 MDHEN and CDR2 SYDVKM. The full variable domain, its missing parts supplied by reference TRBV28 and TRBJ2-3, is DVKVTQSSRYLVKRTGEKVFLECVQDMDHENMFWYRQDPGLGLRLIYFSYDVKMKEKGDIPEGYSVSREKKERFSLILESASTNQTSMYLCASTHSTDTQYFGPGTRLTVL.